The entry below gives a single T cell receptor beta chain sequence along with its context. Sequencing used immunoSEQ multiplex PCR; TCRdb keeps in-frame clones, though not all of them. This table holds over 850,000 clones, approximately 80% found once. The sample is drawn from a study of shared clonotypes between healthy human individuals. Study details: With ages of 18 to 49, the donors were two women and a few men.

Germline loops: CDR1 SGHDT, CDR2 YYEEEE. This CDR3 contains 16 residues. V gave up 0 bases and J gave up 2 bases, with 12 bases separating them. CD4+ cells underwent separation, giving CD45RA+ naive and CD45RA-negative memory subsets. What was sequenced was memory CD4+ T cells from PBMCs. Regarding subset: CD45RA-negative fraction. The rearrangement links TRBV5-6 to TRBJ1-3; D gene unclear. The TCR was taken from a young man in good health. Some clones in this sample may be carry-over from other donors' samples. In DNA form, the CDR3 reads TGTGCCAGCAGCTTGGGAGTGTCGGCGGCTGGAAACACCATATATTTT. It specifies CASSLGVSAAGNTIYF.